This T cell receptor beta chain was captured in a study of T cell responses to AZD1222 COVID-19 vaccine. Study information: Second doses at about 4 or about 12 weeks were pooled. Findings and limits, study-wide: CD4 TCRs covered the whole spike, strongest at regions 160-218 and 743-854. At baseline, seropositivity was found in only six AZD1222 recipients. Repertoire collection took place solely once the T cell response had peaked.

The CDR3 runs 16 residues. Germline lookup yields CDR1 SGHNT and CDR2 YYREEE (reference sequence). V shed 1 base and J shed 0 bases, with 13 bases lying between them. Note on this clone: Its target is unknown.

TCRdb's table, derived via immunoSEQ multiplex PCR, lists solely in-frame clones and lacks some. The profile shows approximately 130,000 clones, 85% to 90% of them singletons. This rearrangement joins TRBV5-4 to TRBJ2-5; D may be TRBD1 (5 bases). The sample here was peripheral blood, taken on day 0 of AZD1222 vaccination. The TCR originated in an adult in good health. CDR3 nucleotides: TGTGCCAGCAGCTTGTATGGGGCGGCGGACCAAGAGACCCAGTACTTC. It yields the protein CASSLYGAADQETQYF.